The sequence of this T cell receptor (beta chain) was determined in a study of T cell responses to AZD1222 COVID-19 vaccine. Profiling relied on immunoSEQ multiplex PCR, and the TCRdb table lists in-frame clones only, not all of them. This sample has 100,000 to 150,000 clones, with approximately 90% found just once. This clone was recorded once. The CDR3 sequence is 15 residues long. Germline V gene data show CDR1 as SGHVS and CDR2 as FQNEAQ. The J segment lost 5 bases and the V segment lost 4 bases, leaving 10 bases of the junction unmatched. The rearrangement links TRBV7-8 to TRBJ1-1; 7 positions match TRBD1. The TCR sequence derives from an adult who received the AZD1222 COVID-19 vaccine. Here the sequenced sample was peripheral blood, taken 28 days after the second AZD1222 dose. CDR3 coding DNA: TGTGCCAGCAGCTCCAAGAGGGCAGGGGGAACTGAAGCTTTCTTT. Translation gives CASSSKRAGGTEAFF.